These 26 T cell receptor beta chains were sequenced from one sample in a study of blood T cell repertoires in COVID-19. The protocol was immunoSEQ multiplex PCR, while the TCRdb copy is restricted to in-frame clones and leaves out a portion. The sample shows some 150,000 clones, approximately 85% of them seen only once. What was sequenced was peripheral blood. These receptors were obtained from a human donor with acute or convalescent COVID-19. The donor label of this sample is uncertain.

The chain joins TRBV27 to TRBJ1-4; D gene unclear. Between the trimmed V and J ends, which lost 6 bases and 0 bases, there was a span of 14 bases. This CDR3 has 16 residues. Germline V gene sequence: CDR1 MNHEY, CDR2 SMNVEV (reference sequence). The DNA for the CDR3 is TGTGCCAGCAGAAGGTCTTTCGGGGCAACTAATGAAAAACTGTTTTTT. Translated, it gives CASRRSFGATNEKLFF.

The rearrangement links TRBV24-1 to TRBJ1-5; D is undetermined. V was pared by 4 bases and J by 3 bases, with 12 bases between. Germline-derived CDR1 and CDR2 are KGHDR and SFDVKD. CDR3 length: 15 amino acids. The CDR3 region is CATSDPGSTNQPQHF. CDR3 nucleotides: TGTGCCACCAGTGACCCCGGGTCAACCAATCAGCCCCAGCATTTT.

The chain joins TRBV24-1 to TRBJ1-4, with 11 bases matching TRBD1. V trimming: 2 bases; J trimming: 8 bases; junction bases outside the gene matches: 9. Germline assignment: CDR1 KGHDR and CDR2 SFDVKD. CDR3 size: 17 residues. The CDR3 sequence: CATSDSPGQGEEEKLFF. The DNA for the CDR3 is TGTGCCACCAGTGATTCTCCGGGACAGGGGGAAGAAGAAAAACTGTTTTTT.

The genes are TRBV6-5 and TRBJ1-1; 7 bases map to TRBD1. J lost 9 bases, V lost 7 bases, and 11 bases had no gene match. Per germline, CDR1 MNHEY and CDR2 SVGAGI. The CDR3 extends over 13 amino acids. CDR3 coding DNA: TGTGCCAGCATGAGGGGGCGAGAAGGGAAAGCTTTCTTT. Protein sequence: CASMRGREGKAFF.

The chain carries TRBV25-1 and TRBJ2-7; D may be TRBD1 (6 bases). Trimming left V 8 bases short and J 7 bases short, with 12 bases between. The CDR3 sequence is 11 residues long. From germline, CDR1 is MGHDK and CDR2 SYGVNS. The chain's CDR3 is CASGGQREQYF. CDR3 DNA: TGTGCCAGCGGAGGACAGAGGGAGCAGTACTTC.

The chain recombines TRBV11-3 with TRBJ2-1; the D gene is possibly TRBD2 (6 bases). Deletions cut 5 bases from V and 9 bases from J, with 17 bases between. Germline CDR1 reads SGHNT; CDR2 reads YENEEA. The length of the CDR3 is 14 residues. The CDR3 DNA reads TGTGCCAGCAGCCCCAGGTTCGAAGCGGGTGAGCAGTTCTTC. Protein sequence: CASSPRFEAGEQFF.

The chain combines TRBV5-5 with TRBJ1-1; TRBD1 matches 11 bases. There are 15 residues in the CDR3. Germline V gives CDR1 SGHKS, CDR2 YYEKEE (reference sequence). The V gene end was trimmed by 0 bases and the J gene end by 11 bases; junction bases not matched to a gene: 9. The CDR3 sequence is CASSLAWDRGFDAFF. CDR3 in DNA: TGTGCCAGCAGCTTGGCCTGGGACAGGGGGTTTGACGCTTTCTTT. The full variable domain, completed using reference TRBV5-5 and TRBJ1-1, is DAGVTQSPTHLIKTRGQQVTLRCSPISGHKSVSWYQQVLGQGPQFIFQYYEKEERGRGNFPDRFSARQFPNYSSELNVNALLLGDSALYLCASSLAWDRGFDAFFGQGTRLTVV.

The rearrangement joins TRBV3-1 (or the pseudogene TRBV3-2) to TRBJ2-5, with D unresolved. Germline CDR1 reads LGHDT; CDR2 reads YNNKEL (reference sequence). The CDR3 contains 13 residues. V lost 3 bases and J 7 bases, leaving 12 bases between the germline ends. This chain's CDR3 is CASSHSSPGTQYF. As DNA, the CDR3 is TGTGCCAGCAGCCACAGTTCCCCGGGGACCCAGTACTTC.

The chain couples TRBV19 to TRBJ1-1; maybe TRBD1 (5 bases). CDR1 and CDR2 (germline): LNHDA, SQIVND (reference sequence). The CDR3 totals 15 residues. With 4 bases removed from V and 10 bases from J, the gap between germline ends came to 22 bases. The CDR3 is CASSTQLLGPYGAFF. The DNA of the CDR3 is TGTGCCAGTAGTACTCAACTGTTGGGGCCTTACGGAGCTTTCTTT.

The rearrangement joins TRBV5-6 to TRBJ2-5, with TRBD2 matching over 10 bases. The CDR3 loop spans 17 amino acids. Germline V lookup: CDR1 SGHDT, CDR2 YYEEEE. After removal of 0 bases from V and 2 bases from J, the junction contained 7 bases not matched to a gene. The CDR3 here is CASSLAGTSVRQETQYF. The DNA of the CDR3 is TGTGCCAGCAGCTTGGCCGGGACTAGCGTTCGACAAGAGACCCAGTACTTC.

The rearrangement links TRBV29-1 to TRBJ1-2, with a tentative D call TRBD1 (6 bases). Germline V gene lookup returns CDR1 SQVTM and CDR2 ANQGSEA. CDR3 length equals 12 residues. Trimming stripped 5 bases from V and 5 bases from J, with 12 bases between. In nucleotides, the CDR3 is TGCAGCGTTCCAAGGGGGAAATATGGCTACACCTTC. Protein product: CSVPRGKYGYTF.

The chain carries TRBV5-1 and TRBJ2-7; the match to TRBD2 covers 14 bases. V shed 4 bases and J 6 bases; nucleotides not matched to a gene: 6. The germline gives CDR1 SGHRS, CDR2 YFSETQ. This CDR3 is 15 amino acids long. The CDR3 loop reads CASSLRGLAGAEQYF. The CDR3 nucleotides read TGCGCCAGCAGCCTGAGGGGACTAGCGGGGGCCGAGCAGTACTTC.

This clone was counted a few times. CDR3 protein: CASSSNSGRGDTQYF. DNA of the CDR3: TGTGCCAGCAGCTCCAATAGCGGGAGGGGTGATACGCAGTATTTT. The rearrangement joins TRBV11-2 to TRBJ2-3; 11 bases line up with TRBD2. The CDR3 loop spans 15 amino acids. The ends lost 4 bases at V and 6 bases at J; junction bases unmatched: 6. Germline V CDR1 and CDR2: SGHAT, FQNNGV.

V gene TRBV5-5 combines with J gene TRBJ1-2; D is undetermined. The CDR3 sequence is 18 residues long. V lost 0 bases and J lost 4, with 22 bases in between. CDR1 is SGHKS and CDR2 is YYEKEE in the germline V gene (reference sequence). The CDR3 loop is CASSLASGRRERTYGYTF. DNA of the CDR3: TGTGCCAGCAGCTTGGCCTCCGGGCGAAGGGAGCGTACCTATGGCTACACCTTC.

This clone showed up just a few times. This rearrangement joins TRBV5-1 to TRBJ1-2; D not certain. CDR1 is SGHRS, CDR2 YFSETQ, per germline. The CDR3 sequence is 13 residues long. Deletions cut 0 bases from V and 6 bases from J, with 9 bases between. CDR3 in DNA: TGCGCCAGCAGCTTGGCGGCGGGAGATGGCTACACCTTC. Its translation: CASSLAAGDGYTF. The complete variable domain, with remaining parts taken from reference TRBV5-1 and TRBJ1-2, reads KAGVTQTPRYLIKTRGQQVTLSCSPISGHRSVSWYQQTPGQGLQFLFEYFSETQRNKGNFPGRFSGRQFSNSRSEMNVSTLELGDSALYLCASSLAAGDGYTFGSGTRLTVV.

The rearrangement uses TRBV30 and TRBJ2-7; 7 bases match TRBD2. This CDR3 region has 15 residues. Germline V gene lookup returns CDR1 GTSNPN and CDR2 SVGIG (reference sequence). J gave up 1 base and V 2 bases, and 8 bases lay outside the gene matches. The CDR3 loop is CAWSRGGGNSYEQYF. CDR3 in DNA: TGTGCCTGGAGTAGGGGCGGGGGAAATTCCTACGAGCAGTACTTC.

This chain connects TRBV5-8 to TRBJ2-7; D remains ambiguous. This CDR3 region has 12 residues. The ends were cut back, 2 bases at V and 3 bases at J, with 6 bases in the middle. Germline V gene sequence: CDR1 SGHTS, CDR2 YDEGEE. CDR3 sequence (DNA): TGTGCCAGCAGCTTAAACAGCTACGAGCAGTACGTC. Its translation: CASSLNSYEQYV.

The rearrangement links TRBV5-1 to TRBJ2-7, with a weak D call TRBD1 (5 bases). Trimming took 0 bases from V and 3 from J, leaving 10 bases between them. The CDR3 is 14 amino acids. Germline lookup yields CDR1 SGHRS and CDR2 YFSETQ. CDR3 sequence: CASSLAPGIYEQYF. The CDR3, as DNA: TGCGCCAGCAGCTTGGCCCCAGGGATCTACGAGCAGTACTTC.

J is TRBJ1-5 and V is TRBV7-8; unclear D gene. The CDR3 runs 17 residues. V shed 3 bases and J shed 0 bases, with 15 bases lying between them. From germline, CDR1 is SGHVS and CDR2 FQNEAQ. The CDR3 DNA reads as TGTGCCAGCAGCTTCACCCCCCGCGATTATAGCAATCAGCCCCAGCATTTT. Translation gives CASSFTPRDYSNQPQHF.

The chain links TRBV2 to TRBJ1-2; tentatively, D is TRBD1 (5 bases). Germline V gene data show CDR1 as SNHLY and CDR2 as FYNNEI. CDR3 length equals 17 residues. The V end lost 0 bases, the J end lost 4 bases, and 18 bases lay between the germline ends. The DNA for the CDR3 is TGTGCCAGCAGTGAAGCGCTTCTGATACGGGGGAGCTATGGCTACACCTTC. Translation: CASSEALLIRGSYGYTF.

This clone has only a few counts. This chain joins TRBV5-5 and TRBJ1-5; 12 nucleotides agree with TRBD1. Germline V gives CDR1 SGHKS, CDR2 YYEKEE (reference sequence). This CDR3 is 15 amino acids long. V lost 4 bases to trimming and J lost 6 bases; unmatched junction nucleotides: 5. The CDR3 loop reads CASSGTGGAGQPQHF. The CDR3 bases are TGTGCCAGCAGCGGGACAGGGGGCGCGGGTCAGCCCCAGCATTTT.

The CDR3 reads CAWSPPPIPEQFF. The DNA of the CDR3 is TGTGCCTGGAGCCCTCCCCCTATACCTGAGCAGTTCTTC. The chain employs TRBV30 and TRBJ2-1; D uncertain. The CDR3 has 13 residues. Trimming left V 3 bases short and J 9 bases short, with 15 bases between. Germline V CDR1 and CDR2: GTSNPN, SVGIG (reference sequence).

This clone came up a few times. V and J are TRBV30 and TRBJ1-4, with D possibly being TRBD1 (5 bases). The CDR3 has 15 residues. Germline CDR1 is GTSNPN and CDR2 is SVGIG (reference sequence). The V gene lost 1 base and the J gene lost 7 bases, with 16 bases spanning the gap. CDR3 loop: CAWSGAQGLGEKLFF. The CDR3 region has the DNA TGTGCCTGGAGTGGGGCGCAGGGCCTTGGTGAAAAACTGTTTTTT.

A few counts support this clone. V gene TRBV5-4 combines with J gene TRBJ2-7; 8 bases map to TRBD1. The CDR3 consists of 14 residues. Looked up from germline, CDR1 is SGHNT and CDR2 is YYREEE (reference sequence). V dropped 2 bases and J dropped 6; count of bases not matched to a gene: 7. Here the CDR3 DNA reads TGTGCCAGCAGCTTTACCCAGGGGGCGTCCGAGCAGTACTTC. The encoded protein is CASSFTQGASEQYF.

The V and J genes are TRBV20-1 and TRBJ1-1; the D gene is possibly TRBD1 (5 bases). V was clipped by 3 bases and J by 5 bases, with 10 bases between them. CDR3 length: 12 amino acids. CDR1 DFQATT and CDR2 SNEGSKA come from the germline V gene (reference sequence). CDR3 residues: CSASRQGTEAFF. Written as DNA, the CDR3 is TGCAGTGCTAGTCGTCAGGGTACTGAAGCTTTCTTT.

The V gene is TRBV19, the J gene TRBJ1-6; 9 bases are a match to TRBD1. The CDR3 totals 15 residues. J gave up 10 bases and V 5 bases, and 9 bases lay outside the gene matches. Germline CDR1 and CDR2: LNHDA and SQIVND (reference sequence). CDR3 amino acids: CASSPQRDRDSPLHF. In DNA, the CDR3 is TGTGCCAGTAGTCCACAACGGGACAGGGACTCACCCCTCCACTTT.